One TCR beta chain is described in this entry. This CDR3 has 15 amino acids. Germline CDR1 reads MNHEY; CDR2 reads SVGAGI. V lost 8 bases and J lost 3; bases outside the gene matches: 11. The entry originates in a study of blood T cell repertoires in COVID-19. Overall study: The study drew acute and convalescent COVID-19 samples from the United States, Italy and Spain.

As originally analysed: By means of reference gene primer amplification, nucleated cell counts were estimated. Method: immunoSEQ multiplex PCR; TCRdb's copy keeps in-frame clones and lacks some. D and trimming come from the DNA, and the V and J calls and clone size come from that table. The sample has about 480,000 clones, nearly 90% seen once; the top ten hold around 0.95%. Seattle's cohort entered during active infection and was followed longitudinally. The clonotype originates from a man between 18 and 35 years old with COVID-19, enrolled during active disease. The gene calls are TRBV6-5 and TRBJ2-7, with 9 bases fitting TRBD1. The sequenced sample was peripheral blood. This CDR3 reads CASRALQGAVYEQYF. The CDR3 region has the DNA TGTGCCAGCCGAGCCTTACAGGGGGCAGTCTACGAGCAGTACTTC.